The clone carrying this T cell receptor (beta chain) was seen repeatedly, ten times or more. No antigen is known for it. TCRdb used MiXCR to reprocess the reads, holding one entry per CDR3 protein. The sample has about 160,000 distinct CDR3 sequences, about a fifth seen once; the top ten hold roughly 27%. The sample comes from a study of T cell repertoires in cytomegalovirus infection. General study findings and limits: Ex vivo responses were dominated by HLA-C-restricted CMV-specific TCR beta clonotypes.

This material consisted of CD8+ T cells from cultured PBMCs, taken from culture after CMV antigen stimulation. The sequence was collected from a human donor in good health (CMV status not recorded). Some clones in this sample may be carry-over from other donors' samples.

DNA of the CDR3: TGTGCCAGCACACCCTCGGCCCTTAACACTGAAGCTTTCTTT. Its protein is CASTPSALNTEAFF. The rearrangement links TRBV7-8 to TRBJ1-1; the D is unclear. The germline V gene has CDR1 SGHVS and CDR2 FQNEAQ. Trimming pared 7 bases from V and 2 bases from J, leaving 14 bases between. The CDR3 length is 14 residues.